The 10 T cell receptor beta chains listed next were all sequenced from one sample in a study of shared clonotypes between healthy human individuals. CD45RO-negative, CCR7-selected cells formed the naive CD8 fraction, which excluded terminally differentiated effector memory CD45RA+ cells. Some clones are missing from TCRdb's copy, which holds only in-frame ones; the method was immunoSEQ multiplex PCR. Here the sample spans about 1.9 million clones, 80% to 95% being singletons. The sequenced sample was naive CD8+ T cells from PBMCs. The receptor source for this set is a man younger than 35 in good health. Some clones in this sample may be carry-over from other donors' samples.

In this sample, this clone turned up once. The V and J genes are TRBV4-1 and TRBJ2-7, with 7 nucleotides matching TRBD1. This CDR3 region has 14 residues. The J segment lost 6 bases and the V segment lost 0 bases, leaving 5 bases of the junction unmatched. The germline gives CDR1 MGHRA, CDR2 YSYEKL. CDR3 sequence reads: CASSQEVRGSEQYF. The CDR3 coding sequence is TGCGCCAGCAGCCAAGAGGTCAGGGGGAGCGAGCAGTACTTC.

The gene calls are TRBV4-3 and TRBJ2-7; D may be TRBD1 (6 bases). The CDR3 loop spans 15 amino acids. Germline lookup yields CDR1 LGHNA and CDR2 YSLEER. The germline V and J ends were trimmed by 3 bases and 2 bases, with 14 bases remaining between them. CDR3 region: CASSQGRGNAYEQYF. The CDR3 coding sequence is TGCGCCAGCAGCCAGGGCAGGGGCAATGCCTACGAGCAGTACTTC.

The J gene is TRBJ2-1, the V gene TRBV6-6, with D tentatively TRBD1 or TRBD2 (5 bases each). Germline CDR1 is MNHNY and CDR2 is SVGAGI (reference sequence). The CDR3 loop spans 15 amino acids. Trimming left V 6 bases short and J 7 bases short, with 19 bases between. CDR3 coding DNA: TGTGCCAGCAGATTATCCCGGGGCGCGGCGAATGAGCAGTTCTTC. Protein product: CASRLSRGAANEQFF.

DNA for the CDR3: TGTGCCAGCAGTCCCTCCGCGGGCCGGGGCACTGAAGCTTTCTTT. Amino acids: CASSPSAGRGTEAFF. The chain employs TRBV27 and TRBJ1-1; D remains unclear. Between the trimmed V and J ends, which lost 5 bases and 4 bases, there was a span of 17 bases. Looked up from germline, CDR1 is MNHEY and CDR2 is SMNVEV (reference sequence). The CDR3 runs to 15 residues.

This clone has a single count. The rearrangement uses TRBV27 and TRBJ2-7; no firm D call. In germline, CDR1 is MNHEY, CDR2 SMNVEV (reference sequence). The CDR3 spans 14 residues. Trimming stripped 2 bases from V and 7 bases from J, with 15 bases between. The CDR3 coding sequence is TGTGCCAGCAGTTTAAGCGATGGTACGGAGGAGCAGTACTTC. This codes for CASSLSDGTEEQYF.

The chain has TRBV11-2 and TRBJ2-7; D not certain. This CDR3 region has 14 residues. V shed 4 bases and J shed 7 bases, with 17 bases lying between them. The germline V gene has CDR1 SGHAT and CDR2 FQNNGV. This chain's CDR3 is CASSWRGRQVEQYF. CDR3 DNA sequence: TGTGCCAGCAGCTGGAGAGGTCGGCAGGTGGAGCAGTACTTC.

This chain connects TRBV29-1 to TRBJ2-6; 13 positions agree with TRBD2. With V trimmed by 5 bases and J by 2 bases, 9 bases remained unmatched. The germline CDR1 and CDR2 sequences are SQVTM and ANQGSEA. The CDR3 is 18 amino acids. The CDR3 sequence is CSVLGTSGTFTGANVLTF. For the CDR3, the DNA is TGCAGCGTTCTAGGGACTAGCGGGACTTTTACTGGGGCCAACGTCCTGACTTTC. Based on the CDR3 plus reference TRBV29-1 and TRBJ2-6, the full variable domain is SAVISQKPSRDICQRGTSLTIQCQVDSQVTMMFWYRQQPGQSLTLIATANQGSEATYESGFVIDKFPISRPNLTFSTLTVSNMSPEDSSIYLCSVLGTSGTFTGANVLTFGAGSRLTVL.

This clone was seen just once. The chain combines TRBV14 with TRBJ2-6, with 7 bases identical to TRBD1. After removal of 2 bases from V and 0 bases from J, the junction contained 7 bases not matched to a gene. This CDR3 is 18 amino acids long. Germline V gene sequence: CDR1 SGHDN, CDR2 FVKESK. The CDR3 loop reads CASSQRRGFPSGANVLTF. The CDR3, as DNA: TGTGCCAGCAGCCAACGCAGGGGGTTTCCCTCTGGGGCCAACGTCCTGACTTTC.

This clone was counted between two and nine times. The J gene is TRBJ1-2, the V gene TRBV7-9; 10 bases agree with TRBD1. Germline V lookup: CDR1 SEHNR, CDR2 FQNEAQ (reference sequence). The CDR3 is made up of 14 amino acids. V was clipped by 5 bases and J by 7 bases; unmatched bases: 7. CDR3 amino acids: CASSPTGTGAGYTF. For the CDR3, the DNA is TGTGCCAGCAGCCCGACAGGGACAGGGGCTGGCTACACCTTC.

The chain joins TRBV5-1 to TRBJ2-2; tentatively, D is TRBD2 (5 bases). Between the trimmed V and J ends, which lost 4 bases and 5 bases, there was a span of 9 bases. There are 13 residues in the CDR3. In germline, CDR1 is SGHRS, CDR2 YFSETQ. CDR3: CASSNGLTGELFF. The CDR3 DNA sequence: TGCGCCAGCAGCAACGGACTGACCGGGGAGCTGTTTTTT.